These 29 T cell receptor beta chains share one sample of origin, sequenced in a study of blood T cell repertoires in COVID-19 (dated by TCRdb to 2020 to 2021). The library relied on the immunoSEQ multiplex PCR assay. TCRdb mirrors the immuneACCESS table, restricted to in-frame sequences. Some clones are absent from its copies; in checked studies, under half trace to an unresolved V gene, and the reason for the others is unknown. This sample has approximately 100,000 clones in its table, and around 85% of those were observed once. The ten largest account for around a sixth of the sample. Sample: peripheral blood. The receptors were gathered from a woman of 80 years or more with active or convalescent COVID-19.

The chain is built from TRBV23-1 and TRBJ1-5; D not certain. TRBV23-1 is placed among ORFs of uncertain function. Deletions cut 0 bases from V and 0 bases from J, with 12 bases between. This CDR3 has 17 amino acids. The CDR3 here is CASSQSRGFNSNQPQHF. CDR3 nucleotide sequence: TGCGCCAGCAGTCAATCGAGAGGGTTCAATAGCAATCAGCCCCAGCATTTT.

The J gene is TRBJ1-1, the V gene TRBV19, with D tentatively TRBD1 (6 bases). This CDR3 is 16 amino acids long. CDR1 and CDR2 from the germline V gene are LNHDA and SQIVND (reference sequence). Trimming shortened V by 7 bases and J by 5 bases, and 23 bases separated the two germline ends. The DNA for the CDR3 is TGTGCCAGTAAATCCCCGGCCGCAGGGGAGTGGACTGAAGCTTTCTTT. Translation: CASKSPAAGEWTEAFF.

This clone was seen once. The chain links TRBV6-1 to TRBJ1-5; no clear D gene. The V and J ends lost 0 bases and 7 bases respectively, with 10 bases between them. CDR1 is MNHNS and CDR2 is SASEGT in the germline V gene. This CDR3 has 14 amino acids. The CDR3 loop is CASSEAGRGQPQHF. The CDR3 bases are TGTGCCAGCAGTGAAGCGGGCCGTGGGCAGCCCCAGCATTTT.

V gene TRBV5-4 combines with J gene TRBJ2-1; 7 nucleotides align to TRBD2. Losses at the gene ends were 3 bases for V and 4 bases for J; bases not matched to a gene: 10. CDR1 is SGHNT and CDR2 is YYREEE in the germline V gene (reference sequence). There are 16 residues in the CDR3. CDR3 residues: CASSWEGGSRYNEQFF. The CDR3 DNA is TGTGCCAGCAGCTGGGAGGGCGGGAGTAGGTACAATGAGCAGTTCTTC.

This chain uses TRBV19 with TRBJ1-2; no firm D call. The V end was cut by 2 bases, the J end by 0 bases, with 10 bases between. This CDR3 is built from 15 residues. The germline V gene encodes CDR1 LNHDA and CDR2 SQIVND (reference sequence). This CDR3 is CASSIWMETNYGYTF. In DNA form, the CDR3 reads TGTGCCAGTAGTATATGGATGGAGACTAACTATGGCTACACCTTC.

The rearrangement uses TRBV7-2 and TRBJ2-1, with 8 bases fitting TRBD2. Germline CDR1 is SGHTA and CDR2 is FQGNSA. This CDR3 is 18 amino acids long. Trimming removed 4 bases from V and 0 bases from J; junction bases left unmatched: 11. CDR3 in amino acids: CASSSYIKRGSSYNEQFF. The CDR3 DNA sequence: TGTGCCAGCAGCTCGTACATAAAGCGGGGGAGCTCCTACAATGAGCAGTTCTTC.

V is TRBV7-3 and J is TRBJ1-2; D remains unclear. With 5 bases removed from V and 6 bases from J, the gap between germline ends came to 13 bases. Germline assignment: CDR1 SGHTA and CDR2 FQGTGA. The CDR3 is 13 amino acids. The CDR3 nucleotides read TGTGCCAGCAGCCCACCTCACCGGGATGGCTACACCTTC. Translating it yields CASSPPHRDGYTF.

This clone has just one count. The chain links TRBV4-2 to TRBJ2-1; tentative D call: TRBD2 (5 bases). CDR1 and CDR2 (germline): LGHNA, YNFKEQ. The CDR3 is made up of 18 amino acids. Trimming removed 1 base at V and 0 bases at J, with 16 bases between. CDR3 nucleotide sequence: TGTGCCAGCAGCCAAGCGGGATTTCTAAGCACCTCCTACAATGAGCAGTTCTTC. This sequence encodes CASSQAGFLSTSYNEQFF.

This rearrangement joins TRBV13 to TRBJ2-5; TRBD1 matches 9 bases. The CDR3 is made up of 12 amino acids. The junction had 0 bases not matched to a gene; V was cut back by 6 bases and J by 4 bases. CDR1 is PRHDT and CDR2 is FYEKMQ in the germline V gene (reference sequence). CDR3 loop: CASRTGGETQYF. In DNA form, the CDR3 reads TGTGCCAGCAGGACAGGGGGAGAGACCCAGTACTTC.

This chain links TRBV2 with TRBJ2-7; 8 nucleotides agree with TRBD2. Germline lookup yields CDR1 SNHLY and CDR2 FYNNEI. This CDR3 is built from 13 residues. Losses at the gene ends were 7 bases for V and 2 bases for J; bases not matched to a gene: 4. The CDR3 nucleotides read TGTGCCAGCACCCTGGGACTAGCCTACGAGCAGTACTTC. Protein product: CASTLGLAYEQYF.

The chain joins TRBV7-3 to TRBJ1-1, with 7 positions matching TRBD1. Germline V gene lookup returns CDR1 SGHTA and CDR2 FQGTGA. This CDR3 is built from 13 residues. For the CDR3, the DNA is TGTGCTTCTGGCGGGACAGTTAACACTGAAGCTTTCTTT. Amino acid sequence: CASGGTVNTEAFF.

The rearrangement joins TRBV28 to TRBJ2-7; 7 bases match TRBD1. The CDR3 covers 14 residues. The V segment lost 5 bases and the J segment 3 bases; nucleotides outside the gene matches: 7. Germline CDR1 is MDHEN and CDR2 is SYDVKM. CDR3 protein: CASSPATGIYEQYF. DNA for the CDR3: TGTGCCAGCAGTCCTGCGACAGGGATCTACGAGCAGTACTTC.

Here the CDR3 reads CASSLRQDSNQPQHF. Written as DNA, the CDR3 is TGTGCCAGCAGCTTAAGACAGGATAGCAATCAGCCCCAGCATTTT. This rearrangement joins TRBV5-5 to TRBJ1-5; D might be TRBD1 (6 bases). The germline V gene encodes CDR1 SGHKS and CDR2 YYEKEE (reference sequence). This CDR3 has 15 amino acids. V lost 2 bases to trimming and J lost 0 bases, with 9 bases between them.

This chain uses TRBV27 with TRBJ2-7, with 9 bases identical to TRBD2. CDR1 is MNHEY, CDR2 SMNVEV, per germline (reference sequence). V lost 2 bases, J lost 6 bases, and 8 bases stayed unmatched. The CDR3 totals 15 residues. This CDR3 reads CASSLGGRAPGEQYF. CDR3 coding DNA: TGTGCCAGCAGTTTAGGCGGGAGGGCCCCAGGCGAGCAGTACTTC.

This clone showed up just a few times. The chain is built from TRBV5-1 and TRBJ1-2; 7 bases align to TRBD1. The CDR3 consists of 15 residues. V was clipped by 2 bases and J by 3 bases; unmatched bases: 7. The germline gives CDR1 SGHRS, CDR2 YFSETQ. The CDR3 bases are TGCGCCAGCAGCTTAAGGACAGGAAGTGACTATGGCTACACCTTC. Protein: CASSLRTGSDYGYTF. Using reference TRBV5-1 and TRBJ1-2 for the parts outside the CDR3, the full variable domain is KAGVTQTPRYLIKTRGQQVTLSCSPISGHRSVSWYQQTPGQGLQFLFEYFSETQRNKGNFPGRFSGRQFSNSRSEMNVSTLELGDSALYLCASSLRTGSDYGYTFGSGTRLTVV.

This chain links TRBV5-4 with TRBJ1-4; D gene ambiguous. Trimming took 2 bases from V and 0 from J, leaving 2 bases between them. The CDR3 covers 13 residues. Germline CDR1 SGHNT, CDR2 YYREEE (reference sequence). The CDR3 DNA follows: TGTGCCAGCAGCTTCGCAACTAATGAAAAACTGTTTTTT. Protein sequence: CASSFATNEKLFF.

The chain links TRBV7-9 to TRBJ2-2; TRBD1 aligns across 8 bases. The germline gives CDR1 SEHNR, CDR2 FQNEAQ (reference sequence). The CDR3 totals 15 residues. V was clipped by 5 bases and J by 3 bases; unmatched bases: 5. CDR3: CASSPGGWDTGELFF. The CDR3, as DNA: TGTGCCAGCAGCCCAGGGGGCTGGGACACCGGGGAGCTGTTTTTT.

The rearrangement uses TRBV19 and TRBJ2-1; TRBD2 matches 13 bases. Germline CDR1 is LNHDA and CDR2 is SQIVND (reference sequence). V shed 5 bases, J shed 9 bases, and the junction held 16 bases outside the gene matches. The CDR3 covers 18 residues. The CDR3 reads CASSSRTSGGPQGGEQFF. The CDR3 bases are TGTGCCAGTAGTTCCCGGACTAGCGGGGGCCCTCAAGGTGGTGAGCAGTTCTTC.

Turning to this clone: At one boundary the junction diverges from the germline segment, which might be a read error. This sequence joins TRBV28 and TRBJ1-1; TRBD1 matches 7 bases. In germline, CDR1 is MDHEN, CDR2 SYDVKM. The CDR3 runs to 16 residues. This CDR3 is CASSNRQGTGNPEAFF. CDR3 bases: TGTGCCAGCAGTAACCGACAGGGCACGGGGAACCCTGAAGCTTTCTTT.

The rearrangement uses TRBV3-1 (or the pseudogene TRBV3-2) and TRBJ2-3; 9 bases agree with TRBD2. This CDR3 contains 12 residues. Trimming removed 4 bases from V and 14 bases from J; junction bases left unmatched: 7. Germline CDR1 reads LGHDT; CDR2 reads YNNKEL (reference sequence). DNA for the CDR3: TGTGCCAGCAGCCCCCAGCGGGGGGCATCGTATTTT. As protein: CASSPQRGASYF.

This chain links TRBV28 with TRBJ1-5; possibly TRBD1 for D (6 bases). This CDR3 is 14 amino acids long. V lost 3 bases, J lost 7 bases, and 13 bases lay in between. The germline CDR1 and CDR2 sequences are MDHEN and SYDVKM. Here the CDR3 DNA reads TGTGCCAGCAGTTTTGGGGGCGTCGGGCAGCCCCAGCATTTT. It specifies CASSFGGVGQPQHF.

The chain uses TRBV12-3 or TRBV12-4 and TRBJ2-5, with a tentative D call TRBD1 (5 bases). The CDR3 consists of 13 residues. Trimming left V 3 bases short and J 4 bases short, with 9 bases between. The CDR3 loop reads CASSFWGLETQYF. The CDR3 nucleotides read TGTGCCAGCAGTTTTTGGGGCTTAGAGACCCAGTACTTC.

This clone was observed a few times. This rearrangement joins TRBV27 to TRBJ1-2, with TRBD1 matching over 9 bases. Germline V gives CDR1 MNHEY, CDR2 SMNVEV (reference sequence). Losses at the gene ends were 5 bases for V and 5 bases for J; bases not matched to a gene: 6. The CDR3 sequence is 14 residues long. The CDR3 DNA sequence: TGTGCCAGCAGTCCCGACGGGACAGGGTATGGCTACACCTTC. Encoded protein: CASSPDGTGYGYTF.

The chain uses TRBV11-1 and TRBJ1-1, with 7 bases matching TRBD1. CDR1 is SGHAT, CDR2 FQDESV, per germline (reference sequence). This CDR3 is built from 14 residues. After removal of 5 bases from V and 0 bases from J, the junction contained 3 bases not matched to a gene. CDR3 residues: CASSPQGVNTEAFF. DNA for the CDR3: TGTGCCAGCAGCCCGCAGGGGGTGAACACTGAAGCTTTCTTT.

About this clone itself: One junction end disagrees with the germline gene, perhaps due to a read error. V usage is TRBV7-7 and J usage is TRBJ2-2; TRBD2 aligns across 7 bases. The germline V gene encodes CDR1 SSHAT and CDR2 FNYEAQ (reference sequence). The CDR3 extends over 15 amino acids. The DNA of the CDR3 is TGTGCTAGCAGCTTACCCGGGGGGACCACCGGGGAGCTGTTTTTT. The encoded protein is CASSLPGGTTGELFF.

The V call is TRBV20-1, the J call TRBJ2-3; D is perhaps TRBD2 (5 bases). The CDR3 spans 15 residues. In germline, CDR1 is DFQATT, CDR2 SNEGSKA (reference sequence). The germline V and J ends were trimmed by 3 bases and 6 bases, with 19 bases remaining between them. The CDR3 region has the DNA TGCAGTGCTAGTTTGACGGACTCGTTGCCCGATACGCAGTATTTT. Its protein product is CSASLTDSLPDTQYF.

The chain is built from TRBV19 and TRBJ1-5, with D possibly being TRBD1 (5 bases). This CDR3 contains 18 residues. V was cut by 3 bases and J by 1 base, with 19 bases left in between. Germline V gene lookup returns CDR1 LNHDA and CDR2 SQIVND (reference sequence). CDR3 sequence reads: CASSIEPPGSVSNQPQHF. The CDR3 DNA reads TGTGCCAGTAGTATTGAGCCGCCAGGGTCGGTAAGCAATCAGCCCCAGCATTTT. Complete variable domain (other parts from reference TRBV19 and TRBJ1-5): DGGITQSPKYLFRKEGQNVTLSCEQNLNHDAMYWYRQDPGQGLRLIYYSQIVNDFQKGDIAEGYSVSREKKESFPLTVTSAQKNPTAFYLCASSIEPPGSVSNQPQHFGDGTRLSIL.

This CDR3 reads CASSFGGNTGELFF. Here the CDR3 DNA reads TGTGCCAGCAGCTTTGGCGGGAACACCGGGGAGCTGTTTTTT. This chain uses TRBV7-9 with TRBJ2-2; D remains ambiguous. There are 14 residues in the CDR3. CDR1 is SEHNR, CDR2 FQNEAQ, per germline (reference sequence). The germline V and J ends were trimmed by 3 bases and 1 base, with 6 bases remaining between them.

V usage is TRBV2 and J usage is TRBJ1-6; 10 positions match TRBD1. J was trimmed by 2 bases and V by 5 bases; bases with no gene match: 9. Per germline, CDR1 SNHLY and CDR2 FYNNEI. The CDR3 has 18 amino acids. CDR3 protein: CASSTDRGLLTYNSPLHF. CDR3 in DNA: TGTGCCAGCAGTACTGACAGGGGGCTATTGACCTATAATTCACCCCTCCACTTT.